This T cell receptor (beta chain) was identified during a study of T cell repertoires in cytomegalovirus infection. As concerns this clonotype: Antigen: not known.

TCRdb reanalysed the reads using MiXCR and keeps one entry per CDR3 protein. The sample has about 920,000 distinct CDR3 sequences, 31% seen once. The germline CDR1 and CDR2 sequences are SGHTA and FQGNSA. The CDR3 runs 15 residues. The V and J ends lost 6 bases and 3 bases respectively, with 17 bases between them. The specimen was cultured CD8+ T cells from PBMCs, collected from culture after CMV antigen stimulation. This receptor was obtained from a human donor in good health (CMV status not recorded). Some clones in this sample may be carry-over from other donors' samples. The J gene is TRBJ1-2, the V gene TRBV7-2; possibly TRBD1 for D (6 bases). The CDR3 loop reads CASSLKSRGDYGYTF. In nucleotides, the CDR3 is TGTGCCAGCAGTCTCAAAAGCAGGGGCGACTATGGCTACACCTTC. Full variable domain (rest looked up from reference TRBV7-2 and TRBJ1-2): GAGVSQSPSNKVTEKGKDVELRCDPISGHTALYWYRQSLGQGLEFLIYFQGNSAPDKSGLPSDRFSAERTGGSVSTLTIQRTQQEDSAVYLCASSLKSRGDYGYTFGSGTRLTVV.